A selection of T cell receptor beta chains follows, all from one sample in a study of cytomegalovirus exposure and HLA in healthy donors. Using immunoSEQ multiplex PCR, the repertoire was profiled, and TCRdb retains in-frame clones only, with some absent. The data show some 130,000 clones, with roughly 82% seen just once and about 2.5% held by the top ten. The source material was PBMCs. The source is a man in his fifties in good health and CMV-seronegative. The CDR3 runs from the conserved cysteine through the conserved F or W. The D gene is left open where the match is weak. Clone size, where shown, is once, few, many, or a class for clones that have expanded.

>NA|TRBV4-2|TRBJ1-5|TRBD1
TGTGCCAGCAGCTACGGGACAGCGGGAGTGGGCAATCAGCCCCAGCATTTT
CASSYGTAGVGNQPQHF
>NA|TRBV5-4|TRBJ2-5|TRBD2
TGTGCCAGCAGCTCCCCGGGCGCGGGGGGCGGCCAAGAGACCCAGTACTTC
CASSSPGAGGGQETQYF
>NA|TRBV10-3|TRBJ2-7|NA
TGTGCCATCAGCGGATCGGGAAACGCCTACGAGCAGTACTTC
CAISGSGNAYEQYF
>NA|TRBV14|TRBJ2-1|TRBD2
TGTGCCAGCAGCCAAGCGGGACTAGACTTCAATGAGCAGTTCTTC
CASSQAGLDFNEQFF
>NA|TRBV9|TRBJ2-5|NA
TGTGCCAGCAGCGTAGGTCTTGACAGTCAAGAGACCCAGTACTTC
CASSVGLDSQETQYF
>once|TRBV4-3|TRBJ2-2|NA
TGCGCCAGCAGCCAAGGACCGACATCAGGGCTGGCCGGGGAGCTGTTTTTT
CASSQGPTSGLAGELFF
>NA|TRBV27|TRBJ2-1|NA
TGTGCCAGCAGTTTACGGGGATGGAACAATGAGCAGTTCTTC
CASSLRGWNNEQFF
>NA|TRBV27|TRBJ2-1|TRBD2
TGTGCCAGCAGTTTATCAGGCGGGGGGCCTTACAATGAGCAGTTCTTC
CASSLSGGGPYNEQFF
>NA|TRBV6-1|TRBJ2-1|TRBD2
TGTGCCAGCAGTGCGGGACTAGCGGGCCAATACAATGAGCAGTTCTTC
CASSAGLAGQYNEQFF
>NA|TRBV4-1|TRBJ1-2|NA
TGCGCCAGCAGAATCCCTCGAGGGGGTAATGGCTACACCTTC
CASRIPRGGNGYTF
>once|TRBV15|TRBJ2-5|TRBD2
TGTGCCACCAGCCCTAGCGGGGGCCAAGAGACCCAGTACTTC
CATSPSGGQETQYF
>NA|TRBV7-3|TRBJ2-3|NA
TGTGCCAGCAGCCTCTTTGGAAGCGCAGCAGATACGCAGTATTTT
CASSLFGSAADTQYF
>NA|TRBV5-1|TRBJ1-5|NA
TGCGCCAGCAGCTTGGATGCCGGGGGGCAGCCCCAGCATTTT
CASSLDAGGQPQHF
>NA|TRBV5-1|TRBJ1-1|NA
TGCGCCAGCCAGCATGGGGGTGGGGGGGCTGACACTGAAGCTTTCTTT
CASQHGGGGADTEAFF
>NA|TRBV2|TRBJ1-4|NA
TGTGCCAGCAGCGTTGGGGGGAGAAGGGTTGATGAAAAACTGTTTTTT
CASSVGGRRVDEKLFF
>few|TRBV4-1|TRBJ2-1|TRBD2
TGCGCCAGCAGCCAAAGTGTAGCGGGGGGGCTGAACAATGAGCAGTTCTTC
CASSQSVAGGLNNEQFF
>once|TRBV5-1|TRBJ1-1|NA
TGCGCCAGCAGAGGACAGACGAACACTGAAGCTTTCTTT
CASRGQTNTEAFF
>NA|TRBV5-1|TRBJ2-1|TRBD2
TGCGCCAGCAGCTTGTCACCTAGCGGGGTGAACAATGAGCAGTTCTTC
CASSLSPSGVNNEQFF
>NA|TRBV29-1|TRBJ1-2|TRBD1
TGCAGCGTTGATGGGATGGGACAGAAGTTCTATGGCTACACCTTC
CSVDGMGQKFYGYTF
>NA|TRBV30|TRBJ1-5|NA
TGTGCCTGGACCTCGGGGTTGGTCGGGAGCAATCAGCCCCAGCATTTT
CAWTSGLVGSNQPQHF
>NA|TRBV30|TRBJ1-1|TRBD1
TGTGCCTGGAGTACCCTACGGACAGGCGGCGGGGACACTGAAGCTTTCTTT
CAWSTLRTGGGDTEAFF
>NA|TRBV30|TRBJ1-2|NA
TGTGCCTGGAGTGGAGGTGTAGGATTCTATGGCTACACCTTC
CAWSGGVGFYGYTF
>NA|TRBV5-4|TRBJ2-7|TRBD2
TGTGCCAGCAGCTTTGAGCGGGGGCGTGGTGAGCAGTACTTC
CASSFERGRGEQYF
>once|TRBV5-8|TRBJ2-6|NA
TGTGCCAGCAGCTTGGCGAGATCGGGGGTGAGCTCTGGGGCCAACGTCCTGACTTTC
CASSLARSGVSSGANVLTF
>NA|TRBV7-2|TRBJ1-1|NA
TGTGCCAGCAGCTTAGTGTTGGGGGGAATGAACACTGAAGCTTTCTTT
CASSLVLGGMNTEAFF
>NA|TRBV19|TRBJ1-1|TRBD1
TGTGCCAGTAGTATAGACAGGGGGCAGGCCACTGAAGCTTTCTTT
CASSIDRGQATEAFF
>NA|TRBV18|TRBJ1-3|NA
TGTGCCAGCTCACCAGTCCAGGACTCTGGAAACACCATATATTTT
CASSPVQDSGNTIYF
>NA|TRBV11-2|TRBJ1-6|NA
TGTGCCAGCAGCTACACAGGGAGCTCCTATAATTCACCCCTCCACTTT
CASSYTGSSYNSPLHF
>NA|TRBV30|TRBJ1-2|NA
TGTGCCTGGAGCTTCACCTTGGCCGACTATGGCTACACCTTC
CAWSFTLADYGYTF
>NA|TRBV2|TRBJ2-1|TRBD1
TGTGCCAGCAAGGGACAGGAATACAATGAGCAGTTCTTC
CASKGQEYNEQFF
>NA|TRBV9|TRBJ2-5|NA
TGTGCCAGCAGCGTAGCTAGAGGCGGACAAGAGACCCAGTACTTC
CASSVARGGQETQYF
>NA|TRBV4-1|TRBJ2-5|NA
TGCGCCAGCAGCCAAGCCCGGGACAACGAAGAGACCCAGTACTTC
CASSQARDNEETQYF
>NA|TRBV29-1|TRBJ2-7|TRBD1
TGCAGCGTTGAAAGGACAGGTCGCTACGAGCAGTACTTC
CSVERTGRYEQYF
>NA|TRBV30|TRBJ2-7|NA
TGTGCCTGGAGTGTACCACTTAAACCCTACGAGCAGTACTTC
CAWSVPLKPYEQYF
>NA|TRBV19|TRBJ2-7|NA
TGTGCCAGTAGTATAGATCGCGCAGGGGCAGGCGAGCAGTACTTC
CASSIDRAGAGEQYF
>once|TRBV9|TRBJ1-4|TRBD1
TGTGCCAGCAGCGTCGACAGGGTTGGGAAACTGTTTTTT
CASSVDRVGKLFF
>once|TRBV11-3|TRBJ1-1|TRBD1
TGTGCCAGCAGCTTGGGACAGGGGTATGAAGCTTTCTTT
CASSLGQGYEAFF
>NA|TRBV9|TRBJ2-1|TRBD2
TGTGCCAGCAGCGTAGGAGCGGGGGGACTCAATGAGCAGTTCTTC
CASSVGAGGLNEQFF
>NA|TRBV11-1|TRBJ1-1|TRBD1
TGTGCCAGCAGCTTACAGGGGGCGATGAACACTGAAGCTTTCTTT
CASSLQGAMNTEAFF
>once|TRBV6-5|TRBJ2-7|TRBD2
TGTGCCAGCAGCCCGGGGGGGTCCTACGAGCAGTACTTC
CASSPGGSYEQYF
>once|TRBV5-1|TRBJ1-1|NA
TGCGCCAGCAGCTGGGACATTAACACTGAAGCTTTCTTT
CASSWDINTEAFF
>NA|TRBV9|TRBJ1-1|NA
TGTGCCAGCAGCGTAGCTACTCCCGGGACATTGAACACTGAAGCTTTCTTT
CASSVATPGTLNTEAFF
>NA|TRBV6-5|TRBJ2-3|TRBD1
TGTGCCAGCAGGCGGGACAGGCTCAGCACAGATACGCAGTATTTT
CASRRDRLSTDTQYF
>once|TRBV6-5|TRBJ2-5|TRBD1
TGTGCCAGCAGCTTCGGACAGGGTAGGGGGGAGACCCAGTACTTC
CASSFGQGRGETQYF
>NA|TRBV5-4|TRBJ1-2|TRBD1
TGTGCCAGCAGCTCAACAGGGGGCGGGGATGGCTACACCTTC
CASSSTGGGDGYTF
>NA|TRBV5-1|TRBJ2-2|NA
TGCGCCAGCAGCTTAGGGGCCGGGGAGCTGTTTTTT
CASSLGAGELFF
>NA|TRBV5-1|TRBJ2-7|NA
TGCGCCAGCAGCCCGGGACTGCACTACGAGCAGTACTTC
CASSPGLHYEQYF
>NA|TRBV6-5|TRBJ2-2|TRBD1
TGTGCCAGCAGTTCCCCCGGGACAGGGGGTTCCGGGGAGCTGTTTTTT
CASSSPGTGGSGELFF
>NA|TRBV6-1|TRBJ1-2|NA
TGTGCCAGCAGCGTACAGGGCAACTATGGCTACACCTTC
CASSVQGNYGYTF
>NA|TRBV4-3|TRBJ1-1|NA
TGCGCCAGCAGCCAAGATCCCGTCTCTGAAGCTTTCTTT
CASSQDPVSEAFF
>few|TRBV5-1|TRBJ1-5|TRBD1
TGCGCCAGCAGCTTAACAGGGGGCGGGAATCAGCCCCAGCATTTT
CASSLTGGGNQPQHF
>NA|TRBV4-1|TRBJ2-7|TRBD2
TGCGCCAGCAGCCAGGAACTAGCGGGGTCTACGCAGTACTTC
CASSQELAGSTQYF
>few|TRBV19|TRBJ1-5|TRBD1
TGTGCCAGTAGGACAGGGTCGTATCCGGATCAGCCCCAGCATTTT
CASRTGSYPDQPQHF
>NA|TRBV7-8|TRBJ1-1|NA
TGTGCCAGCAGCTTCTCGGGGGTGAGGGGTGCTGAAGCTTTCTTT
CASSFSGVRGAEAFF
>NA|TRBV4-3|TRBJ1-5|TRBD1
TGCGCCAGCAGCCTTTCTCCTGCGGACAGGGTACGCAATCAGCCCCAGCATTTT
CASSLSPADRVRNQPQHF